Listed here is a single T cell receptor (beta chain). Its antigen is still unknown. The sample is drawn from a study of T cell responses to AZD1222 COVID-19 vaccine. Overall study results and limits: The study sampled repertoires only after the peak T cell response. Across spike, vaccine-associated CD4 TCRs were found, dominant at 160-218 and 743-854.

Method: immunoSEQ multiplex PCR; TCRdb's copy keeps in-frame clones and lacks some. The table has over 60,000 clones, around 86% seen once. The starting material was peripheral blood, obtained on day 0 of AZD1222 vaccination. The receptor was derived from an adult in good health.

CDR3 sequence: CASGVSGNTEAFF. CDR3 DNA sequence: TGTGCCAGTGGGGTATCAGGGAACACTGAAGCTTTCTTT. The chain combines TRBV27 with TRBJ1-1; D call uncertain. The length of the CDR3 is 13 residues. The V gene lost 9 bases and the J gene lost 1 base, with 12 bases spanning the gap. Germline V gene data show CDR1 as MNHEY and CDR2 as SMNVEV (reference sequence).